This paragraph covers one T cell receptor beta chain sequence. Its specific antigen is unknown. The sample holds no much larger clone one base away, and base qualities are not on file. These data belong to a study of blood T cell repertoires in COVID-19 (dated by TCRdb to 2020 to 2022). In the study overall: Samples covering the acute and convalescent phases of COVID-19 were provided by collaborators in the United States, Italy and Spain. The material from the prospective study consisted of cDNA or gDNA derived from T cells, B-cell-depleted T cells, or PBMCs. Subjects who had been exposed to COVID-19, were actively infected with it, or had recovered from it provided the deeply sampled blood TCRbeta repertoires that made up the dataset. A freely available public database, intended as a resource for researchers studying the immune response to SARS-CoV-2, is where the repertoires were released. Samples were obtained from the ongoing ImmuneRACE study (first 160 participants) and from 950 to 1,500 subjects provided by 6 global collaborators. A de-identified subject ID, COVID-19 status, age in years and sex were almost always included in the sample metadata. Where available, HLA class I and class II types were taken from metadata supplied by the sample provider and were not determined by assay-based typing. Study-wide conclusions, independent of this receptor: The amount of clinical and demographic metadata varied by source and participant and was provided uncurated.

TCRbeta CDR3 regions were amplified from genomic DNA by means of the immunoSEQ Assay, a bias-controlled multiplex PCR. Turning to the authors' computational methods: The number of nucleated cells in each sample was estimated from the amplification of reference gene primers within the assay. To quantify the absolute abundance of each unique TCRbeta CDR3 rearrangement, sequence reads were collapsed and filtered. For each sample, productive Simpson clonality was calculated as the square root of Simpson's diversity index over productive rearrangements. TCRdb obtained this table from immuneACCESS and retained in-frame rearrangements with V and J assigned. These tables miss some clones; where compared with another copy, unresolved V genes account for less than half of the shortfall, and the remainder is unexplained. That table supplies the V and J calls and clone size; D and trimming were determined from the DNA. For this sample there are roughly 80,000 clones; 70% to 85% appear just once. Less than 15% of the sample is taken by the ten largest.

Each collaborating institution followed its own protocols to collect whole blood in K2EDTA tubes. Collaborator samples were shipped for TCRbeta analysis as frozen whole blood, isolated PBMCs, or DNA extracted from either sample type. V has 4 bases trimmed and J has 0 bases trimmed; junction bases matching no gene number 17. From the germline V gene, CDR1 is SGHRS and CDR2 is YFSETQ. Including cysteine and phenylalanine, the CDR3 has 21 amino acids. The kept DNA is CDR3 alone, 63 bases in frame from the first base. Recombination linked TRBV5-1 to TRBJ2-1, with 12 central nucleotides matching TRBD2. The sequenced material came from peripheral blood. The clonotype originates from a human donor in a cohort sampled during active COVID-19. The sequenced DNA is TGCGCCAGCAGCCTCGGACTAGCGGGGATTAAACTAAAAAGCTCCTACAATGAGCAGTTCTTC. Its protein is CASSLGLAGIKLKSSYNEQFF.